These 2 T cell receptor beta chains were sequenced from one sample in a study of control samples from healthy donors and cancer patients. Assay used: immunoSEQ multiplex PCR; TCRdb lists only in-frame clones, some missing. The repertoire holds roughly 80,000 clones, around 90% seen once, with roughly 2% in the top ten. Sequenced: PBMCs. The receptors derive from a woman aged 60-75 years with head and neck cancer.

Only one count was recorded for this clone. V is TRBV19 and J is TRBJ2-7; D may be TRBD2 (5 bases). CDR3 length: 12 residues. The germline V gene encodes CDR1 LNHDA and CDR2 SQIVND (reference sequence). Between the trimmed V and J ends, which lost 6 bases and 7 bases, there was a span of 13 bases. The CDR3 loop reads CASRAPPGEQYF. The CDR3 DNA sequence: TGTGCCAGTAGAGCCCCCCCGGGGGAGCAGTACTTC.

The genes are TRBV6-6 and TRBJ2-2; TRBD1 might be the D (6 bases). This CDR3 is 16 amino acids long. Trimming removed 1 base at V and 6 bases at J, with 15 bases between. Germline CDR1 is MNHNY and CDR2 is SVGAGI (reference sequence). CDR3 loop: CASSYFLGGASGELFF. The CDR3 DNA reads TGTGCCAGCAGTTACTTTTTAGGGGGAGCATCCGGGGAGCTGTTTTTT.